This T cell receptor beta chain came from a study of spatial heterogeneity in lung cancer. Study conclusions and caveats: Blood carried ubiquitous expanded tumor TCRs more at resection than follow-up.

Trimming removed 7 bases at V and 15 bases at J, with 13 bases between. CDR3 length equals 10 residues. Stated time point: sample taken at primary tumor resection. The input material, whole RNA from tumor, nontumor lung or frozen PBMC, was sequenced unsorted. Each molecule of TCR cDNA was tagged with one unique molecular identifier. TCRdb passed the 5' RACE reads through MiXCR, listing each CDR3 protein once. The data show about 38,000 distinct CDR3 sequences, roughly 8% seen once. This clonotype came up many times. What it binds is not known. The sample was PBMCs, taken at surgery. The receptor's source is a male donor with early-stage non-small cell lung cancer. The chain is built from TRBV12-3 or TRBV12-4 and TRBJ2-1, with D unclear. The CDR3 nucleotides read TGTGCCAGCATCCCCGGGCGGAGGTTCTTC. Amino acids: CASIPGRRFF.